The 5 T cell receptor beta chains below were found in one sample sequenced in a study. Each CDR3 protein gets one entry after TCRdb re-called the RT-PCR reads with MiXCR. The sample has 650,000 to 800,000 distinct CDR3 sequences, about 14% seen once; the top ten hold 3.6%. Sequencing input: memory CD4+ T cells from blood. The receptors derive from a female donor in good health, serving as a healthy control.

The V call is TRBV12-3 or TRBV12-4, the J call TRBJ1-6; maybe TRBD1 (6 bases). The CDR3 has 15 residues. Trimming took off 6 bases at V and 3 bases at J, with 12 bases between the two ends. The CDR3: CASSNDRSYNSPLHF. The CDR3 DNA reads TGTGCCAGCAGCAACGACAGGAGCTATAATTCACCCCTCCACTTT.

This chain joins TRBV24-1 and TRBJ1-5; no definite D call. Germline V gene data show CDR1 as KGHDR and CDR2 as SFDVKD. The CDR3 covers 13 residues. V lost 5 bases and J lost 11, with 15 bases in between. This CDR3 reads CATSVGSMETQHF. For the CDR3, the DNA is TGTGCCACCAGTGTGGGCTCCATGGAGACCCAGCATTTT.

The J gene is TRBJ2-3, the V gene TRBV20-1; possibly TRBD1 for D (5 bases). V gave up 3 bases and J gave up 0 bases, with 16 bases separating them. The CDR3 totals 16 residues. In germline, CDR1 is DFQATT, CDR2 SNEGSKA (reference sequence). This chain's CDR3 is CSASLGAGTSTDTQYF. The CDR3 region has the DNA TGCAGTGCTAGTCTAGGGGCTGGTACTAGCACAGATACGCAGTATTTT.

The chain carries TRBV5-1 and TRBJ2-1, with TRBD1 matching 9 bases. The length of the CDR3 is 16 residues. Unmatched junction bases numbered 10, after V lost 4 bases and J lost 5 bases. The V gene's germline CDR1 is SGHRS and CDR2 YFSETQ. The CDR3 bases are TGCGCCAGCAGCATCACAGGGGGCGCGGGGCACAATGAGCAGTTCTTC. It codes for CASSITGGAGHNEQFF.

The V gene is TRBV7-2, the J gene TRBJ2-7, with D tentatively TRBD2 (7 bases). Germline-derived CDR1 and CDR2 are SGHTA and FQGNSA. This CDR3 has 15 amino acids. Trimming left V 4 bases short and J 6 bases short, with 19 bases between. In DNA form, the CDR3 reads TGTGCCAGCAGCTCCAGAGAACAGGGAGGGTTCGAGCAGTACTTC. Residues: CASSSREQGGFEQYF.